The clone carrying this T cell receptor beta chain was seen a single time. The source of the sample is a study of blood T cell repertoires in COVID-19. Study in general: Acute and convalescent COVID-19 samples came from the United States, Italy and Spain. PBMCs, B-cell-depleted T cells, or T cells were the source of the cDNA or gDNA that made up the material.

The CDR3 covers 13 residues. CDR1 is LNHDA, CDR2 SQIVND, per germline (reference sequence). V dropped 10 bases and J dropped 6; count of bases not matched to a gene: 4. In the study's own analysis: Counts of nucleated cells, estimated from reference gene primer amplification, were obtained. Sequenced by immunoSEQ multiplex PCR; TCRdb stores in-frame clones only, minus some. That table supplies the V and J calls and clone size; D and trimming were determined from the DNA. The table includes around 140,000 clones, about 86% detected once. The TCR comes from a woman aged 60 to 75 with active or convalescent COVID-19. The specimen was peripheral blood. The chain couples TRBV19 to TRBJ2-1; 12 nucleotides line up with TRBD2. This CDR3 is CATRLAGVNEQFF. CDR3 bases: TGTGCCACCCGACTAGCGGGAGTCAATGAGCAGTTCTTC.